The source of this T cell receptor (beta chain) is a study of blood T cell repertoires in COVID-19. Methods used by the authors: Amplification of reference gene primers provided the estimated nucleated cell counts. This table comes from immunoSEQ multiplex PCR, and its TCRdb copy is limited to in-frame clones, with some not included. For V, J and clone size, that table is used; D and trimming come from the DNA. The repertoire has over 200,000 clones, roughly 86% of them found once; the top ten carry about 9.8%. Germline V gene sequence: CDR1 MNHEY, CDR2 SMNVEV (reference sequence). The junction had 8 bases not matched to a gene; V was cut back by 4 bases and J by 4 bases. CDR3 length equals 15 residues.

The receptor's source is a man aged 40-50 years who had recovered from COVID-19. The genes are TRBV27 and TRBJ1-2; 8 bases fit TRBD1. Sequenced material: peripheral blood. The chain's CDR3 is CASSSGQGRGYGYTF. The CDR3 DNA is TGTGCCAGCAGTTCCGGACAGGGTAGGGGCTATGGCTACACCTTC.